These T cell receptor beta chains were read from a single sample in a study of response to subunit inactivated influenza vaccine. TCRdb reprocessed the RT-PCR reads via MiXCR and lists one record per CDR3 protein. The table shows about 500,000 distinct CDR3 sequences, with approximately 15% occurring only once. The material sequenced was CD4+ T cells sorted from PBMCs, taken approximately 25 months after vaccination. These receptors all stem from a man between 50 and 75 years old who received an inactivated influenza vaccine. Both conserved end residues are part of each CDR3. Each record gives: V gene, clone size, J gene, D gene, CDR3 protein, CDR3 DNA. A D gene is named only where the DNA matches it firmly. Size tells how often a clone was seen (once, few, many) or the class of an expanded clone, and some rows leave it out.

V: TRBV12-3/TRBV12-4
size: -
J: TRBJ1-6
D: TRBD1
CDR3: CASSLRGQPYSPLHF
DNA: TGTGCCAGCAGTTTGAGGGGACAGCCATATTCACCCCTCCACTTT

V: TRBV28
size: few
J: TRBJ1-5
D: -
CDR3: CASKPGTTGGNSNQPQHF
DNA: TGTGCCAGCAAACCCGGGACAACTGGGGGTAATAGCAATCAGCCCCAGCATTTT

V: TRBV6-1
size: -
J: TRBJ2-1
D: TRBD2
CDR3: CASRGLAGGNEQFF
DNA: TGTGCCAGCAGGGGGCTAGCGGGAGGCAATGAGCAGTTCTTC

V: TRBV7-2
size: -
J: TRBJ2-5
D: TRBD1
CDR3: CASSPGTDETQYF
DNA: TGTGCCAGCAGCCCAGGGACAGACGAGACCCAGTACTTC

V: TRBV5-1
size: -
J: TRBJ1-1
D: TRBD1
CDR3: CASSFWTGRSNTEAFF
DNA: TGCGCCAGCAGCTTCTGGACAGGGAGAAGCAACACAGAAGCTTTCTTT

V: TRBV4-1
size: many
J: TRBJ1-1
D: -
CDR3: CASSQQELGSTEAFF
DNA: TGCGCCAGCAGCCAACAGGAGCTCGGGAGCACTGAAGCTTTCTTT

V: TRBV28
size: few
J: TRBJ1-2
D: TRBD1
CDR3: CASSQIDRGYGYTF
DNA: TGTGCCAGCAGTCAAATAGACAGGGGCTATGGCTACACCTTC

V: TRBV29-1
size: many
J: TRBJ2-1
D: -
CDR3: CSVTWGGSYNEQFF
DNA: TGCAGCGTGACTTGGGGAGGCTCCTACAATGAGCAGTTCTTC

V: TRBV12-3/TRBV12-4
size: few
J: TRBJ1-1
D: TRBD1
CDR3: CASSPTGGMTEAFF
DNA: TGTGCCAGCAGCCCGACAGGGGGCATGACTGAAGCTTTCTTT

V: TRBV12-3/TRBV12-4
size: few
J: TRBJ1-4
D: -
CDR3: CASSWGAGNEKLFF
DNA: TGTGCCAGCAGTTGGGGGGCCGGTAATGAAAAACTGTTTTTT

V: TRBV28
size: few
J: TRBJ1-2
D: -
CDR3: CASSLKPQSSYGYTF
DNA: TGTGCCAGCAGTTTGAAGCCCCAGAGCTCCTATGGCTACACCTTC

V: TRBV5-5
size: few
J: TRBJ1-1
D: -
CDR3: CASSLVGGWNTEAFF
DNA: TGTGCCAGCAGCTTGGTAGGAGGGTGGAACACTGAAGCTTTCTTT

V: TRBV28
size: -
J: TRBJ2-3
D: -
CDR3: CASSTYFSFRDTQYF
DNA: TGTGCCAGCAGTACGTACTTCTCATTTCGCGATACGCAGTATTTT

V: TRBV29-1
size: few
J: TRBJ2-5
D: -
CDR3: CSVEEEGETQYF
DNA: TGCAGCGTTGAAGAGGAGGGAGAGACCCAGTACTTC

V: TRBV20-1
size: few
J: TRBJ1-2
D: -
CDR3: CSALLYGYTF
DNA: TGCAGTGCCCTATTATATGGCTACACCTTC

V: TRBV14
size: -
J: TRBJ2-7
D: TRBD2
CDR3: CASSQGYSGRAESYEQYF
DNA: TGTGCCAGCAGCCAAGGTTATAGCGGGAGGGCCGAATCCTACGAGCAGTACTTC

V: TRBV6-2/TRBV6-3
size: few
J: TRBJ1-5
D: TRBD1
CDR3: CASSFLGQGHQPQHF
DNA: TGTGCCAGCAGTTTTTTAGGACAGGGTCATCAGCCCCAGCATTTT

V: TRBV4-1
size: -
J: TRBJ2-3
D: TRBD2
CDR3: CASSQDGSGLAAVTQYF
DNA: TGCGCCAGCAGCCAAGATGGTTCCGGACTAGCGGCTGTTACGCAGTATTTT

V: TRBV5-1
size: few
J: TRBJ2-7
D: TRBD2
CDR3: CASSGGGAYEQYF
DNA: TGCGCCAGCAGCGGCGGGGGGGCCTACGAGCAGTACTTC

V: TRBV20-1
size: -
J: TRBJ2-6
D: TRBD1
CDR3: CSARDTGQGASGANVLTF
DNA: TGCAGTGCTAGAGATACGGGACAGGGGGCGTCTGGGGCCAACGTCCTGACTTTC

V: TRBV20-1
size: few
J: TRBJ1-5
D: -
CDR3: CSARQGNQPQHF
DNA: TGCAGTGCTAGACAGGGAAATCAGCCCCAGCATTTT

V: TRBV28
size: many
J: TRBJ2-5
D: -
CDR3: CASSWGRGETQYF
DNA: TGTGCCAGCAGTTGGGGGCGCGGAGAGACCCAGTACTTC

V: TRBV10-3
size: -
J: TRBJ2-3
D: TRBD2
CDR3: CAISGLAGGRGADTQYF
DNA: TGTGCCATCAGTGGGCTAGCGGGGGGGCGGGGCGCAGATACGCAGTATTTT

V: TRBV10-3
size: once
J: TRBJ2-1
D: -
CDR3: CAISEITFYNEQFF
DNA: TGTGCCATCAGTGAGATAACATTTTACAATGAGCAGTTCTTC

V: TRBV4-1
size: few
J: TRBJ2-2
D: TRBD2
CDR3: CASSQPPTSGSFFSGRTGELFF
DNA: TGCGCCAGCAGCCAACCCCCTACTAGCGGGAGTTTCTTTTCCGGGCGTACCGGGGAGCTGTTTTTT

V: TRBV20-1
size: -
J: TRBJ2-1
D: -
CDR3: CSANLNEQFF
DNA: TGCAGTGCTAATTTAAATGAGCAGTTCTTC

V: TRBV4-1
size: -
J: TRBJ2-5
D: -
CDR3: CASSQFPRPGSSETQYF
DNA: TGCGCCAGCAGCCAATTTCCCCGGCCAGGGAGTTCGGAGACCCAGTACTTC

V: TRBV14
size: -
J: TRBJ2-1
D: -
CDR3: CASSQVREQFF
DNA: TGTGCCAGCAGCCAAGTGAGAGAGCAGTTCTTC

V: TRBV3-1
size: few
J: TRBJ2-1
D: TRBD2
CDR3: CASSQVGRGSYNEQFF
DNA: TGTGCCAGCAGCCAAGTTGGGCGGGGGAGTTACAATGAGCAGTTCTTC

V: TRBV6-5
size: -
J: TRBJ1-5
D: TRBD1
CDR3: CASSYSDRDQPQHF
DNA: TGTGCCAGCAGTTACTCCGACAGGGATCAGCCCCAGCATTTT

V: TRBV20-1
size: few
J: TRBJ1-1
D: -
CDR3: CSARVRMNTEAFF
DNA: TGCAGTGCTAGGGTTCGGATGAACACTGAAGCTTTCTTT

V: TRBV4-3
size: few
J: TRBJ2-7
D: -
CDR3: CASSGNTGFAYEQYF
DNA: TGCGCCAGCAGCGGAAACACGGGGTTTGCCTACGAGCAGTACTTC

V: TRBV2
size: -
J: TRBJ1-1
D: -
CDR3: CASSEALRGTEAFF
DNA: TGTGCCAGCAGTGAAGCGCTAAGGGGCACTGAAGCTTTCTTT

V: TRBV6-2/TRBV6-3
size: -
J: TRBJ2-1
D: TRBD2
CDR3: CASLSRLADRRGEQFF
DNA: TGTGCCAGCCTAAGTAGACTAGCGGACCGACGGGGTGAGCAGTTCTTC

V: TRBV14
size: -
J: TRBJ2-5
D: -
CDR3: CASSQALGRQETQYF
DNA: TGTGCCAGCAGCCAAGCGCTAGGGAGACAAGAGACCCAGTACTTC

V: TRBV9
size: few
J: TRBJ2-3
D: -
CDR3: CASSVFGGANPDTQYF
DNA: TGTGCCAGCAGCGTGTTCGGCGGGGCCAACCCAGATACGCAGTATTTT

V: TRBV25-1
size: few
J: TRBJ1-1
D: -
CDR3: CASSPRTNTEAFF
DNA: TGTGCCAGCAGTCCCAGGACTAACACTGAAGCTTTCTTT

V: TRBV19
size: -
J: TRBJ2-5
D: -
CDR3: CASSTLIQETQYF
DNA: TGTGCCAGTAGTACTCTCATCCAAGAGACCCAGTACTTC

V: TRBV12-3/TRBV12-4
size: many
J: TRBJ2-2
D: -
CDR3: CASSLEQGNTGELFF
DNA: TGTGCCAGCAGTTTGGAACAGGGGAACACCGGGGAGCTGTTTTTT

V: TRBV4-2
size: many
J: TRBJ2-5
D: -
CDR3: CASSPGRKVETQYF
DNA: TGTGCCAGCAGCCCCGGACGAAAAGTGGAGACCCAGTACTTC

V: TRBV24-1
size: few
J: TRBJ2-3
D: TRBD2
CDR3: CATSDSGGSGTDTQYF
DNA: TGTGCCACCAGTGATTCGGGCGGGAGTGGCACAGATACGCAGTATTTT

V: TRBV29-1
size: few
J: TRBJ1-2
D: -
CDR3: CSAGSGRGGYTF
DNA: TGCAGCGCCGGCTCAGGGCGGGGTGGCTACACCTTC

V: TRBV6-5
size: -
J: TRBJ1-5
D: -
CDR3: CASSYSGVNQPQHF
DNA: TGTGCCAGCAGTTACTCTGGGGTCAATCAGCCCCAGCATTTT

V: TRBV29-1
size: few
J: TRBJ2-6
D: -
CDR3: CSVGGNVGSGANVLTF
DNA: TGCAGCGTTGGGGGGAATGTCGGCTCTGGGGCCAACGTCCTGACTTTC

V: TRBV12-3/TRBV12-4
size: -
J: TRBJ2-7
D: TRBD2
CDR3: CASSLDGGIYEQYF
DNA: TGTGCCAGCAGTTTAGACGGGGGGATTTACGAGCAGTACTTC